The 25 T cell receptor beta chains below were found in one sample sequenced in a study of regulatory T cells in long-lasting Graves disease. The time point here: newly diagnosed GD, antithyroid drugs for less than 3 months. PBMC RNA was the source of the TCR library. In building TCR beta libraries, iRepertoire HTBI primers were used together with Arm-PCR of CDR3 regions. TCRdb re-analysed the multiplex PCR reads in MiXCR, keeping a single row per CDR3 protein. The sample consists of around 450,000 distinct CDR3 sequences, 14% to 15% of them appearing once. These data also formed part of another study, on T cells in Graves' hyperthyroidism and ophthalmopathy.

This specimen consisted of peripheral blood mononuclear cells (PBMCs), obtained at new diagnosis, from a patient treated with antithyroid drugs. All receptors derive from a woman aged 40-49 years with Graves disease.

This clonotype appeared many times. The J gene is TRBJ1-1, the V gene TRBV11-3; no firm D call. The CDR3 extends over 12 amino acids. V was clipped by 2 bases and J by 11 bases, with 12 bases between them. Per germline, CDR1 SGHNT and CDR2 YENEEA. The CDR3 sequence: CASSLSGSWAFF. The CDR3 bases are TGTGCCAGCAGCTTAAGTGGGTCGTGGGCTTTCTTT. The whole variable domain, filled in from reference TRBV11-3 and TRBJ1-1, reads EAGVVQSPRYKIIEKKQPVAFWCNPISGHNTLYWYLQNLGQGPELLIRYENEEAVDDSQLPKDRFSAERLKGVDSTLKIQPAELGDSAVYLCASSLSGSWAFFGQGTRLTVV.

CDR3 DNA: TGTGCCAGCAGCTTGTACGCCGCGAACACCGGGGAGCTGTTTTTT. It is translated as CASSLYAANTGELFF. The rearrangement links TRBV11-3 to TRBJ2-2; no reliable D call. From germline, CDR1 is SGHNT and CDR2 YENEEA. With 3 bases removed from V and 0 bases from J, the gap between germline ends came to 8 bases. This CDR3 spans 15 amino acids. Complete variable domain (other parts from reference TRBV11-3 and TRBJ2-2): EAGVVQSPRYKIIEKKQPVAFWCNPISGHNTLYWYLQNLGQGPELLIRYENEEAVDDSQLPKDRFSAERLKGVDSTLKIQPAELGDSAVYLCASSLYAANTGELFFGEGSRLTVL.

The chain has TRBV19 and TRBJ1-2, with 8 positions matching TRBD1. V lost 7 bases, J lost 2 bases, and 3 bases stayed unmatched. Germline V gene lookup returns CDR1 LNHDA and CDR2 SQIVND (reference sequence). This CDR3 contains 13 residues. CDR3 sequence (DNA): TGTGCCAGTACACCAGGGGGCAACTATGGCTACACCTTC. It yields the protein CASTPGGNYGYTF.

This clonotype has a count of ten or more. The V call is TRBV7-9, the J call TRBJ2-3; no firm D call. The CDR3 extends over 19 amino acids. Germline CDR1 SEHNR, CDR2 FQNEAQ (reference sequence). The germline V and J ends were trimmed by 3 bases and 2 bases, with 24 bases remaining between them. CDR3 nucleotide sequence: TGTGCCAGCAGCTTCTGGCAGATTCGATCCCAAGGGTACACAGATACGCAGTATTTT. This sequence encodes CASSFWQIRSQGYTDTQYF.

The chain links TRBV5-1 to TRBJ2-2; 9 positions agree with TRBD1. CDR1 and CDR2 (germline): SGHRS, YFSETQ. V shed 1 base and J 6 bases; nucleotides not matched to a gene: 13. The length of the CDR3 is 18 residues. For the CDR3, the DNA is TGCGCCAGCAGCTTGTGGGGAAAACAGGGGGCATGGTCCGGGGAGCTGTTTTTT. Protein product: CASSLWGKQGAWSGELFF.

Remarks on this clonotype: A far larger clone is one nucleotide away, so this likely arose from a read error. This chain joins TRBV3-1 and TRBJ2-7; D remains unclear. The CDR3 consists of 13 residues. The germline V gene encodes CDR1 LGHDT and CDR2 YNNKEL (reference sequence). Written as DNA, the CDR3 is TGTGCCAGCAGCCAAGATAGAACCTACGAGCAGTGCTTC. This codes for CASSQDRTYEQCF.

There are many counts of this clonotype. This rearrangement joins TRBV29-1 to TRBJ2-5, with TRBD2 matching 8 bases. Germline CDR1 SQVTM, CDR2 ANQGSEA. V gave up 4 bases and J gave up 5 bases; unmatched junction bases: 12. The CDR3 spans 15 residues. The CDR3 region has the DNA TGCAGCGTTGCCCTAACGGGGGGGATGGTGGAGACCCAGTACTTC. Translation: CSVALTGGMVETQYF.

This clonotype was seen a handful of times. CDR3 DNA: TGTGCCAGCAGTCGCCCATGGTCGGGAGGCACAGATACGCAGTATTTT. Its translation: CASSRPWSGGTDTQYF. This rearrangement joins TRBV27 to TRBJ2-3, with a weak D call TRBD2 (6 bases). The CDR3 totals 16 residues. Germline lookup yields CDR1 MNHEY and CDR2 SMNVEV (reference sequence). Trimming shortened V by 5 bases and J by 1 base, and 16 bases separated the two germline ends.

This clonotype came up a few times. The genes are TRBV12-5 and TRBJ2-7; the D gene is possibly TRBD2 (5 bases). Trimming pared 1 base from V and 4 bases from J, leaving 5 bases between. Per the germline V gene, CDR1 is LGHNT and CDR2 is FRNRAP. The CDR3 contains 12 residues. CDR3 bases: TGTGCTAGTGGTTTGGGACTATACGAGCAGTACTTC. Translation gives CASGLGLYEQYF.

This clonotype was seen many times. The chain couples TRBV5-8 to TRBJ2-3, with D perhaps TRBD2 (5 bases). Matching the DNA end better, TRBJ2-5 makes the J call doubtful. This CDR3 spans 12 amino acids. Germline lookup yields CDR1 SGHTS and CDR2 YDEGEE. This CDR3 is CASSLRGYTQYF. The CDR3 coding sequence is TGTGCCAGCAGCTTGCGAGGGTATACCCAGTACTTC.

Worth noting for this clonotype: Given a much more abundant clone one base away, this may be a read error. This chain links TRBV6-2 or TRBV6-3 with TRBJ1-5; D unresolved. The CDR3 is made up of 17 amino acids. Germline CDR1 is MNHEY and CDR2 is SVGEGT. Trimming took 7 bases from V and 0 from J, leaving 19 bases between them. CDR3 coding DNA: TGTGCCAGCAATGTCGCGTTTGTGTCGGTTAGCAATCAGCCCCAGCATTTT. This translates into CASNVAFVSVSNQPQHF.

The table lists this clonotype with a few counts. This chain links TRBV29-1 with TRBJ2-7; 7 bases line up with TRBD1. This CDR3 is 13 amino acids long. CDR1 and CDR2 from the germline V gene are SQVTM and ANQGSEA. The ends lost 4 bases at V and 0 bases at J; junction bases unmatched: 3. The CDR3 DNA reads as TGCAGCGTTGTCGGGACAGACTCCTACGAGCAGTACTTC. The encoded protein is CSVVGTDSYEQYF.

The sample holds a few counts of this clonotype. The CDR3 bases are TGTGCCAGCAGCCAAGGGAGCGGGAGAGGAGTCGAGCAGTACTTC. The encoded protein is CASSQGSGRGVEQYF. The chain employs TRBV3-1 and TRBJ2-7; TRBD2 agrees at 8 bases. Germline V gives CDR1 LGHDT, CDR2 YNNKEL (reference sequence). V lost 1 base, J lost 6 bases, and 8 bases stayed unmatched. This CDR3 comprises 15 residues.

In its sample, this clonotype was seen many times. This sequence joins TRBV5-1 and TRBJ2-7, with a possible D match to TRBD2 (5 bases). The CDR3 sequence is 13 residues long. Germline lookup yields CDR1 SGHRS and CDR2 YFSETQ. Deletions cut 0 bases from V and 4 bases from J, with 8 bases between. CDR3 coding DNA: TGCGCCAGCAGCTTGGGACGGGAATACGAGCAGTACTTC. Translation: CASSLGREYEQYF.

In its sample, this clonotype was seen a few times. The CDR3 DNA reads TGCGCCAGCAGCCAAGACAGGCTGACTAACTATGGCTACACCTTC. Protein sequence: CASSQDRLTNYGYTF. This chain links TRBV4-3 with TRBJ1-2; no clear D. V lost 0 bases to trimming and J lost 0 bases, with 8 bases between them. Looked up from germline, CDR1 is LGHNA and CDR2 is YSLEER. There are 15 residues in the CDR3.

The sample holds many counts of this clonotype. V usage is TRBV12-3 or TRBV12-4 and J usage is TRBJ2-7; perhaps D is TRBD1 or TRBD2 (5 bases each). Near its end, the DNA agrees better with TRBJ2-3, so the J call may be wrong. This CDR3 comprises 14 residues. The CDR3 DNA is TGTGCCAGCATTACCGGGACCATTTTTGGTACGCAGTATTTT. Translation gives CASITGTIFGTQYF.

This clonotype was recorded many times. This sequence joins TRBV29-1 and TRBJ1-1, with 10 bases lining up with TRBD1. Germline V gives CDR1 SQVTM, CDR2 ANQGSEA. The V gene end was trimmed by 4 bases and the J gene end by 1 base; junction bases not matched to a gene: 3. CDR3 size: 14 residues. The CDR3 nucleotides are TGCAGCGTTGGGGGGACAGGGGCGAACACTGAAGCTTTCTTT. It yields the protein CSVGGTGANTEAFF. Together with reference TRBV29-1 and TRBJ1-1, the CDR3 gives the full variable domain: SAVISQKPSRDICQRGTSLTIQCQVDSQVTMMFWYRQQPGQSLTLIATANQGSEATYESGFVIDKFPISRPNLTFSTLTVSNMSPEDSSIYLCSVGGTGANTEAFFGQGTRLTVV.

The chain joins TRBV7-3 to TRBJ2-5, with D possibly matching TRBD1 (6 bases). Per germline, CDR1 SGHTA and CDR2 FQGTGA. V was pared by 5 bases and J by 7 bases, with 14 bases between. The CDR3 loop spans 13 amino acids. This chain's CDR3 is CASSISQGATQYF. CDR3 sequence (DNA): TGTGCCAGCAGCATTTCACAGGGTGCGACCCAGTACTTC. The complete variable domain, with remaining parts taken from reference TRBV7-3 and TRBJ2-5, reads GAGVSQTPSNKVTEKGKYVELRCDPISGHTALYWYRQSLGQGPEFLIYFQGTGAADDSGLPNDRFFAVRPEGSVSTLKIQRTERGDSAVYLCASSISQGATQYFGPGTRLLVL.

This clonotype was detected many times. This chain joins TRBV30 and TRBJ2-5, with a weak D call TRBD2 (7 bases). The CDR3 totals 14 residues. Between the trimmed V and J ends, which lost 5 bases and 2 bases, there was a span of 15 bases. Germline V lookup: CDR1 GTSNPN, CDR2 SVGIG (reference sequence). The CDR3 is CAWASGRGQETQYF. In nucleotides, the CDR3 is TGTGCCTGGGCCTCAGGGAGGGGGCAAGAGACCCAGTACTTC.

This clonotype has a count of ten or more. The chain combines TRBV11-3 with TRBJ2-7; D not certain. Between the trimmed V and J ends, which lost 5 bases and 6 bases, there was a span of 8 bases. Germline CDR1 SGHNT, CDR2 YENEEA. CDR3 length equals 11 residues. The CDR3 region is CASSTKGEQYF. CDR3 DNA: TGTGCCAGCAGCACAAAAGGCGAGCAGTACTTC.

Points on this clonotype: A far larger clone is off by one base, so a read error is likely. The chain joins TRBV2 to TRBJ2-1; 12 bases match TRBD2. Germline V gives CDR1 SNHLY, CDR2 FYNNEI. After removal of 8 bases from V and 10 bases from J, the junction contained 9 bases not matched to a gene. The CDR3 covers 14 residues. The CDR3 protein is CASRTGLAGSEQFF. The DNA of the CDR3 is TGTGCCAGCCGTACGGGACTAGCGGGTTCCGAGCAGTTCTTC.

The V gene is TRBV20-1, the J gene TRBJ2-1; D uncertain. There are 15 residues in the CDR3. V lost 6 bases and J 1 base, leaving 16 bases between the germline ends. Germline lookup yields CDR1 DFQATT and CDR2 SNEGSKA (reference sequence). DNA of the CDR3: TGCAGTGCCGGAAAGTGGGATGGGTCCTACAATGAGCAGTTCTTC. It specifies CSAGKWDGSYNEQFF.

Turning to this clonotype: A much larger clone lies one base from this, so it may be a read error. The V call is TRBV27, the J call TRBJ2-2; 11 bases fit TRBD1. J was trimmed by 6 bases and V by 2 bases; bases with no gene match: 11. The CDR3 sequence is 18 residues long. CDR1 and CDR2 (germline): MNHEY, SMNVEV (reference sequence). CDR3 loop: CASSLMWTGGVSAGELFF. In DNA form, the CDR3 reads TGTGCCAGCAGTTTAATGTGGACAGGGGGCGTTAGCGCCGGGGAGCTGTTTTTT.

V usage is TRBV7-8 and J usage is TRBJ2-1; D is uncertain. The CDR3 totals 16 residues. Germline loops: CDR1 SGHVS, CDR2 FQNEAQ. With 0 bases removed from V and 2 bases from J, the gap between germline ends came to 11 bases. The CDR3 protein is CASSLARAPAYNEQFF. The CDR3 region has the DNA TGTGCCAGCAGCTTAGCCCGAGCGCCCGCCTACAATGAGCAGTTCTTC.

In its sample, this clonotype was seen once. This may arise from a read error, as a much more abundant clone is one base away. The chain uses TRBV18 and TRBJ2-7; the match to TRBD1 covers 11 bases. This CDR3 has 16 residues. Germline loops: CDR1 KGHSH, CDR2 LQKENI. The CDR3 loop is CASSPVSGQGGDELYF. In DNA, the CDR3 is TGTGCCAGCTCACCAGTTTCGGGACAGGGGGGCGACGAGCTGTACTTC.